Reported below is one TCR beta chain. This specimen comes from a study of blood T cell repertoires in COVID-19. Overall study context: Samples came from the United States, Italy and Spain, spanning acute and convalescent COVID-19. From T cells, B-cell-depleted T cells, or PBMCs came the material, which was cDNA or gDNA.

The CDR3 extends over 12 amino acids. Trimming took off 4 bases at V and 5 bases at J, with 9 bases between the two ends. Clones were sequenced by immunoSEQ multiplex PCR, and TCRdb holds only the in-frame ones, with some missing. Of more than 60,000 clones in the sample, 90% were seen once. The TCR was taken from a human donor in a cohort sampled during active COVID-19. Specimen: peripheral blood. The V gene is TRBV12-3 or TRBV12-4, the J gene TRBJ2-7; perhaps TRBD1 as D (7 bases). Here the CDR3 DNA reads TGTGCCAGCAGTTCAGGGGGGCACGAGCAGTACTTC. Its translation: CASSSGGHEQYF.